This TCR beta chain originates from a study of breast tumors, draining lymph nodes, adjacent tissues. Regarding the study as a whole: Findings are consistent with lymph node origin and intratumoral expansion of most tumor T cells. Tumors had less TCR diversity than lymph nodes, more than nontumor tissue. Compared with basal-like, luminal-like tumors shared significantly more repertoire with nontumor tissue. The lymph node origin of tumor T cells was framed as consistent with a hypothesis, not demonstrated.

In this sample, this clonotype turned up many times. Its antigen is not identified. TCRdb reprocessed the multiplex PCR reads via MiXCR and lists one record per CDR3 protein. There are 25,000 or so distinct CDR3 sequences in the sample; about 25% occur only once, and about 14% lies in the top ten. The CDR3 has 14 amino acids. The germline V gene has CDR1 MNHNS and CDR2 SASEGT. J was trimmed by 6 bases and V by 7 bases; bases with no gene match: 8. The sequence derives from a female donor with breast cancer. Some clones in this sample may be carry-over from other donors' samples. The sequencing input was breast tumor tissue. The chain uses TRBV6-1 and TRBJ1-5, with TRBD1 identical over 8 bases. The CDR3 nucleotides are TGTGCCAGCAAAAGAGACAGGGGTCCTCAGCCCCAGCATTTT. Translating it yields CASKRDRGPQPQHF.